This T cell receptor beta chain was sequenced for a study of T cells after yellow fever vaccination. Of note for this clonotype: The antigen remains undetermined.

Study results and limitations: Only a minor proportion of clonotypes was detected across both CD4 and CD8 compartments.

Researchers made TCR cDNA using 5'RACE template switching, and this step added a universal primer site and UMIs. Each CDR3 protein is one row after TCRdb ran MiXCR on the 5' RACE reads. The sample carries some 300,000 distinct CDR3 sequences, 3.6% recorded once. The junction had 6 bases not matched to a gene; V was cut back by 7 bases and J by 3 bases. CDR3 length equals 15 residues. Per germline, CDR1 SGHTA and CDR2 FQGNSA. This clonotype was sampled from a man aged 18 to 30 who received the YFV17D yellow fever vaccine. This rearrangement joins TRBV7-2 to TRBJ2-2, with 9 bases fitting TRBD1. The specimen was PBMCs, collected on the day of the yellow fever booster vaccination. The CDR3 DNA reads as TGTGCCAGCACCAAGGGACAGGGTGACACCGGGGAGCTGTTTTTT. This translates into CASTKGQGDTGELFF.